Listed below are T cell receptor beta chains from one sample, sequenced in a study of cytomegalovirus exposure and HLA in healthy donors. Only in-frame clones appear in the TCRdb table, and some are missing; sequencing was by immunoSEQ multiplex PCR. The data include 120,000 or so clones; the top ten clones carry 3.6%. Sequencing was done on a sample of PBMCs. The receptor source for this set is a man between 18 and 35 years old in good health and CMV-seronegative. Both conserved end residues are part of each CDR3. D genes are given only for firm matches.

d_call j_call v_call cdr3_nt cdr3_aa
TRBD2 TRBJ2-1 TRBV15 TGTGCCACCAGCAGAGGGCAGAGCGGGAGGGACAATGAGCAGTTCTTC CATSRGQSGRDNEQFF
TRBD2 TRBJ2-1 TRBV2 TGTGCCAGCAGTAAACCGGGACTAGCGGGAGGGCCCCCCGTGCTGGGAGTCAACAATGAGCAGTTCTTC CASSKPGLAGGPPVLGVNNEQFF
NA TRBJ1-4 TRBV9 TGTGCCAGCAGCGTAACACCCCTTAATGAAAAACTGTTTTTT CASSVTPLNEKLFF
TRBD1 TRBJ1-1 TRBV6-1 TGTGCCAGCTCCCGGGACAGGGTTACTGAAGCTTTCTTT CASSRDRVTEAFF
NA TRBJ1-1 TRBV14 TGTGCCAGCAGCCAAGCGGCGGACTCCGGAGAAGCTTTCTTT CASSQAADSGEAFF
TRBD2 TRBJ2-5 TRBV19 TGTGCCAGTAGTCCTCAGGGGAAGCGGGGGGAGACCCAGTACTTC CASSPQGKRGETQYF
TRBD1 TRBJ1-3 TRBV28 TGTGCCAGCGTCACCTCGGGACAGGGGACAAACACCATATATTTT CASVTSGQGTNTIYF
TRBD1 TRBJ1-1 TRBV7-9 TGTGCCAGCAGCTTAGTCAAGGGGGCGGAAACTGAAGCTTTCTTT CASSLVKGAETEAFF
NA TRBJ1-6 TRBV13 TGTGCCAGCAGCTTGGGCAGTAAGAATTCACCCCTCCACTTT CASSLGSKNSPLHF
NA TRBJ1-1 TRBV9 TGTGCCAGCAGTGCCATTACCTGGAGACACACTGAAGCTTTCTTT CASSAITWRHTEAFF
TRBD1 TRBJ1-2 TRBV19 TGTGCCAGTAGGACAGGGGCTGACTATGGCTACACCTTC CASRTGADYGYTF
NA TRBJ2-6 TRBV6-1 TGTGCCAGCAGTGGAGGGACATCCAGCTCTGGGGCCAACGTCCTGACTTTC CASSGGTSSSGANVLTF
NA TRBJ1-1 TRBV19 TGTGCCAGTAGCCTATGGGATGGACAGAGAGGCACTGAAGCTTTCTTT CASSLWDGQRGTEAFF
TRBD1 TRBJ1-2 TRBV28 TGTGCCAGCAGTTTCCTCTCGGGACAGGGTTATAGTATCTATGGCTACACCTTC CASSFLSGQGYSIYGYTF
NA TRBJ2-1 TRBV11-2 TGTGCCAGCAGCTTATCAAACAATGAGCAGTTCTTC CASSLSNNEQFF
NA TRBJ2-5 TRBV9 TGTGCCAGCAGCGTAGAGGCTAGCGTTCAAGAGACCCAGTACTTC CASSVEASVQETQYF
NA TRBJ1-2 TRBV29-1 TGCAGCTCCCGGGAGGAAAACTATGGCTACACCTTC CSSREENYGYTF
TRBD1 TRBJ2-7 TRBV7-9 TGTGCCAGCAGCCTTACAGGGGGCGGCGACGAGCAGTACTTC CASSLTGGGDEQYF
NA TRBJ1-1 TRBV6-1 TGTGCCAGCAGTGAAATAGGGGAGAACACTGAAGCTTTCTTT CASSEIGENTEAFF
NA TRBJ1-2 TRBV18 TGTGCCAGCTCCCCAGCAGCGAACCCGTATGGCTACACCTTC CASSPAANPYGYTF
TRBD2 TRBJ2-3 TRBV6-7 TGTGCCAGCAGTTACGGACTAGCGGGGGTTACAGATACGCAGTATTTT CASSYGLAGVTDTQYF
NA TRBJ1-3 TRBV6-1 TGTGCCAGTATACAGTCTTTCTCTGGAAACACCATATATTTT CASIQSFSGNTIYF
NA TRBJ2-3 TRBV19 TGTGCCAGTACTCTTGCGGGGGCGGCAGATACGCAGTATTTT CASTLAGAADTQYF
TRBD2 TRBJ2-3 TRBV11-2 TGTGCCAGCAGCTCCGCCGTAGCGGGAGTGACAGATACGCAGTATTTT CASSSAVAGVTDTQYF
NA TRBJ2-2 TRBV6-1 TGTGCCAGGGAGGAGGGGAACACCGGGGAGCTGTTTTTT CAREEGNTGELFF
TRBD2 TRBJ2-1 TRBV18 TGTGCCAGCTCTCTTAGCGGGGGCCTCTCTGATGAGCAGTTCTTC CASSLSGGLSDEQFF
TRBD1 TRBJ1-2 TRBV4-1 TGCGCCAGCAGCGCCAGGGGGCTCGAGGGCTACACCTTC CASSARGLEGYTF
TRBD2 TRBJ2-5 TRBV5-8 TGTGCCAGCAGACAGATACTAGCGGGGATCCGCGAGACCCAGTACTTC CASRQILAGIRETQYF
NA TRBJ2-6 TRBV19 TGTGCCGGGGGGGCCGGGGCCAACGTCCTGACTTTC CAGGAGANVLTF
NA TRBJ2-5 TRBV19 TGTGCCAGTAGTATAGATCTCGAAGAGACCCAGTACTTC CASSIDLEETQYF
NA TRBJ1-1 TRBV12-5 TGTGCTAGTGGTTTGGTATCCAAGGCGGGTGAAGCTTTCTTT CASGLVSKAGEAFF
NA TRBJ2-1 TRBV13 TGTGCCAGCACCCTGGGGCCGAGCTCCTACAATGAGCAGTTCTTC CASTLGPSSYNEQFF
NA TRBJ2-2 TRBV9 TGTGCCAGCAGCGTATACATATTCGGGGAGCTGTTTTTT CASSVYIFGELFF
TRBD2 TRBJ2-3 TRBV30 TGTGCCTGGAGCGGCGAGCGGGGGGTTGGAACAGATACGCAGTATTTT CAWSGERGVGTDTQYF
NA TRBJ2-1 TRBV2 TGTGCCAGCGGCAGGGACTTACAATCCTACAATGAGCAGTTCTTC CASGRDLQSYNEQFF
NA TRBJ2-1 TRBV15 TGTGCCACCAGCAGAGTCCGTTACAATGAGCAGTTCTTC CATSRVRYNEQFF
TRBD1 TRBJ1-1 TRBV5-4 TGTGCCAGCAGCTTGCCGGGACAGGGGGCTCACACTGAAGCTTTCTTT CASSLPGQGAHTEAFF
NA TRBJ1-3 TRBV19 TGTGCCACCATCGCTGGGGGGGTGAGCTCTGGAAACACCATATATTTT CATIAGGVSSGNTIYF
NA TRBJ1-6 TRBV6-5 TGTGCCAGCAGTTACTCCCTTTCACCCCTCCACTTT CASSYSLSPLHF
NA TRBJ1-2 TRBV5-1 TGCGCCAGCAGCTATGACAGCTCTTCTAACTATGGCTACACCTTC CASSYDSSSNYGYTF
NA TRBJ2-2 TRBV5-1 TGCGCCAGCAGACGAGACACGTACACCGGGGAGCTGTTTTTT CASRRDTYTGELFF
NA TRBJ1-3 TRBV5-8 TGTGCCAGCAGCCGGGATCCCAACTCTGGAAACACCATATATTTT CASSRDPNSGNTIYF
NA TRBJ2-1 TRBV11-3 TGTGCCAGCAGCCCGGACATGAATGAGCAGTTCTTC CASSPDMNEQFF
NA TRBJ2-7 TRBV29-1 TGCAGCGTTGACAAGACAGTGATCTACGAGCAGTACTTC CSVDKTVIYEQYF
NA TRBJ1-4 TRBV30 TGTGCCTGGAAAGTGAACAGGGAGAGGGGAAAACTGTTTTTT CAWKVNRERGKLFF
TRBD1 TRBJ1-5 TRBV5-6 TGTGCCAGCAGCTTTAGACAGGGCAATAGCAATCAGCCCCAGCATTTT CASSFRQGNSNQPQHF
TRBD1 TRBJ1-6 TRBV6-5 TGTGCCAGCAGTTCCCTCGCAGAGGGGGCTAGGGCACCCCTCCACTTT CASSSLAEGARAPLHF
TRBD2 TRBJ2-2 TRBV14 TGTGCCAGCAGCCACCGTAGCGGGAGAGCCAACGGGGAGCTGTTTTTT CASSHRSGRANGELFF
TRBD2 TRBJ2-7 TRBV29-1 TGCAGCGTTGATGGTCTAGCGGGGGGGCCTGGCTCCTACGAGCAGTACTTC CSVDGLAGGPGSYEQYF
NA TRBJ1-1 TRBV7-9 TGTGCCAGCAGCCCCTGGTTGGCGAACACTGAAGCTTTCTTT CASSPWLANTEAFF
NA TRBJ2-1 TRBV29-1 TGCAGCGTTAACCCTAGTGGCGGGGAGCAGTTCTTC CSVNPSGGEQFF
NA TRBJ1-1 TRBV10-2 TGCGCCAGCAGTGAGTTGCCGGGGACTGAAGCTTTCTTT CASSELPGTEAFF
NA TRBJ1-6 TRBV7-8 TGTGCCAGCAGCTCCGACAGGTTAAGCTCCTATAATTCACCCCTCCACTTT CASSSDRLSSYNSPLHF
NA TRBJ1-3 TRBV14 TGTGCCAGCAGCGGTGACAGGACCGCTGGAAACACCATATATTTT CASSGDRTAGNTIYF
TRBD2 TRBJ2-5 TRBV5-4 TGTGCCAGCAGCCGACCCCTAGCGGGGCTATCCCAAGAGACCCAGTACTTC CASSRPLAGLSQETQYF